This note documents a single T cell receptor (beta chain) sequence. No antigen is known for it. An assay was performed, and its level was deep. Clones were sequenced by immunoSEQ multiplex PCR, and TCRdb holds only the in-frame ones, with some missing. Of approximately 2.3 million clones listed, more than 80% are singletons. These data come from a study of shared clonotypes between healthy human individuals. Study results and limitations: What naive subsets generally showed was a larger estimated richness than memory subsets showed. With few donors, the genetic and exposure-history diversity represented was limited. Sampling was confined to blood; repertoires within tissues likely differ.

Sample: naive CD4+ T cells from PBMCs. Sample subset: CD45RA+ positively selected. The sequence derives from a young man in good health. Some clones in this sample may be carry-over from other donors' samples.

The CDR3 sequence: CASSLEGRANEQFF. The CDR3 DNA sequence: TGCGCCAGCAGCTTGGAGGGTAGGGCTAATGAGCAGTTCTTC. This chain connects TRBV5-1 to TRBJ2-1; D is ambiguous. CDR3 length equals 14 residues. V lost 0 bases to trimming and J lost 7 bases, with 11 bases between them. Germline V CDR1 and CDR2: SGHRS, YFSETQ.